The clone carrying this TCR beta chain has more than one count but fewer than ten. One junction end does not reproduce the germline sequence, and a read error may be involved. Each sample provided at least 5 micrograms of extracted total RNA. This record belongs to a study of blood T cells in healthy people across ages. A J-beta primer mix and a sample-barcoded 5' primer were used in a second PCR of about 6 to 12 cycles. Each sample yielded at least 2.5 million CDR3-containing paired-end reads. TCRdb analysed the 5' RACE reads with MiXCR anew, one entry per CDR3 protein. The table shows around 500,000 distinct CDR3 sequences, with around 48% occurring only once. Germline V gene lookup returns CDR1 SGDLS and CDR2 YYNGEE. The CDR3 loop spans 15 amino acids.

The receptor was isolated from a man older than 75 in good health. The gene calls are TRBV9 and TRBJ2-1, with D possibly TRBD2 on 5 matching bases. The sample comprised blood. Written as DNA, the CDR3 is TGTGCCAGCAGCGTATCCCCCCGGACTGGGGATGAGCAGTTCTTT. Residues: CASSVSPRTGDEQFF.